These T cell receptor beta chains were read from a single sample in a study of blood T cell repertoires in COVID-19. Assay: immunoSEQ multiplex PCR; the TCRdb copy retains only in-frame clones and omits some. Found here are hundreds of thousands of clones, roughly 85% of them singletons; the top ten hold approximately 5%. The specimen sequenced was peripheral blood. Source of these receptors: a man aged 50 to 60 with COVID-19, enrolled during active disease. The CDR3 runs from the conserved cysteine through the conserved F or W. The D gene is left open where the match is weak. Clone size, where shown, is once, few, many, or a class for clones that have expanded.

V,D,size,J,DNA,CDR3
TRBV24-1,TRBD2,-,TRBJ2-2,TGTGCCACCAGTGACCCGAGCGGGGTCGTCACCGGGGAGCTGTTTTTT,CATSDPSGVVTGELFF
TRBV10-3,-,-,TRBJ2-7,TGTGCCATCACTTTTCGGGACGAGCAGTACTTC,CAITFRDEQYF
TRBV4-1,TRBD1,-,TRBJ1-5,TGCGCCAGCAGCCAAGCCCCGCCGACAGGGGCCGGCGATCAGCCCCAGCATTTT,CASSQAPPTGAGDQPQHF
TRBV5-1,-,-,TRBJ1-6,TGCGCCAGCAGCTTGGAGCAGGGCGATTCACCCCTCCACTTT,CASSLEQGDSPLHF
TRBV5-1,TRBD1,once,TRBJ2-5,TGCGCCAGCAGCTTGGAAGGGGGCTTCCGTGAGACCCAGTACTTC,CASSLEGGFRETQYF
TRBV21-1,-,-,TRBJ1-3,TGTGCCCGGGGGAGAGGGGACTCTGGAAACACCATATATTTT,CARGRGDSGNTIYF
TRBV6-5,TRBD1,-,TRBJ1-3,TGTGCCAGCAGTTACTCGATACCAGGGGGCGGAAACACCATATATTTT,CASSYSIPGGGNTIYF
TRBV9,TRBD1,-,TRBJ2-5,TGTGCCAGCAGCGTCCAGGGACAGAAAGAGACCCAGTACTTC,CASSVQGQKETQYF
TRBV7-2,-,-,TRBJ1-5,TGTGCCAGCAGCAGGGGGGGGTATCAGCCCCAGCATTTT,CASSRGGYQPQHF
TRBV14,-,few,TRBJ1-1,TGTGCCAGCAGGCGGACCAGAGGGCCGAACACTGAAGCTTTCTTT,CASRRTRGPNTEAFF
TRBV5-1,TRBD1,-,TRBJ1-1,TGCGCCAGCAGCCTACGACAGGGCCCGGGGAACACTGAAGCTTTCTTT,CASSLRQGPGNTEAFF
TRBV3-1/TRBV3-2,TRBD1,-,TRBJ1-6,TGTGCCAGCAGCCCTAGGACAGGCCTTAATTCACCCCTCCACTTT,CASSPRTGLNSPLHF
TRBV27,-,-,TRBJ1-1,TGTGCCAGCAGTCCACAGGGTTGGGACACTGAAGCTTTCTTT,CASSPQGWDTEAFF
TRBV5-1,-,-,TRBJ2-1,TGCGCCAGCAGCTCCCAGGGCGGCTCCTACAATGAGCAGTTCTTC,CASSSQGGSYNEQFF
TRBV18,-,-,TRBJ1-1,TGTGCCAGCTCACCAATACAAGGGGTCAACACTGAAGCTTTCTTT,CASSPIQGVNTEAFF
TRBV15,TRBD1,-,TRBJ2-7,TGTGCCACCAGCAGAGACGGGACAGGTACCTACGAGCAGTACTTC,CATSRDGTGTYEQYF
TRBV7-9,TRBD1,-,TRBJ2-1,TGTGCCAGCAGCATGGACAGGGTGCACAATGAGCAGTTCTTC,CASSMDRVHNEQFF
TRBV5-8,-,few,TRBJ1-1,TGTGCCAGCAGCTTGAGACAGGCCTTGAACACTGAAGCTTTCTTT,CASSLRQALNTEAFF
TRBV7-6,-,-,TRBJ2-7,TGTGCCAGCAGCTTAGCGCCCCCCTCTGGCGGGGGCCGCAGCGAGCAGTACTTC,CASSLAPPSGGGRSEQYF
TRBV7-9,-,once,TRBJ1-5,TGTGCCAGCAGCTTGACGGGGGATCAGCCCCAGCATTTT,CASSLTGDQPQHF
TRBV7-2,-,-,TRBJ1-5,TGTGCCAGCAGCCCACAGGTGGGGGGTAGCAATCAGCCCCAGCATTTT,CASSPQVGGSNQPQHF
TRBV6-5,TRBD1,-,TRBJ2-3,TGTGCCAGCAACTTAATAACAGGGGAAACGCAGTATTTT,CASNLITGETQYF
TRBV2,-,once,TRBJ2-1,TGTGCCAGCACCCTCCCAGGGGAATTAAGTATGAAGGACAATGAGCAGTTCTTC,CASTLPGELSMKDNEQFF
TRBV6-4,TRBD1,-,TRBJ2-1,TGTGCCAGCAGGGGAGACAGGGGGAAATTTGAATACAATGAGCAGTTCTTC,CASRGDRGKFEYNEQFF
TRBV30,-,-,TRBJ2-2,TGTGCCTGGAGTATCCCAGGGCCCGGGGAGCTGTTTTTT,CAWSIPGPGELFF
TRBV4-3,TRBD1,-,TRBJ2-5,TGCGCCAGCAGCCAAGAGGGACAGCGAGCAGAGACCCAGTACTTC,CASSQEGQRAETQYF
TRBV7-2,-,-,TRBJ2-3,TGTGCCAGCAGCTTAGATACAGGGAGGGGAACGCAGTATTTT,CASSLDTGRGTQYF
TRBV2,TRBD2,-,TRBJ2-2,TGTGCCAGCAGACCCCCGGGGGGGACTGTAAACACCGGGGAGCTGTTTTTT,CASRPPGGTVNTGELFF
TRBV5-4,TRBD2,few,TRBJ2-7,TGTGCCAGCAGTCCCGGGGGTGCGGGGGGTCCTTACGAGCAGTACTTC,CASSPGGAGGPYEQYF
TRBV5-4,-,-,TRBJ2-7,TGTGCCAGCAGCCGTTTTGAAGGGCGACAGGAGCAGTACTTC,CASSRFEGRQEQYF
TRBV7-9,-,-,TRBJ1-2,TGTGCCAGCAGCTTACCCGCTAGACTTAACTATGGCTACACCTTC,CASSLPARLNYGYTF
TRBV4-1,TRBD1,-,TRBJ2-5,TGCGCCAGCAGCCAAGATACACAGGGGCTAACCCAGTACTTC,CASSQDTQGLTQYF
TRBV30,-,few,TRBJ1-2,TGTGCCTGGAACGACGGGAACTATGGCTACACCTTC,CAWNDGNYGYTF
TRBV15,-,-,TRBJ1-5,TGTGCCACCAGCAGAGGACAGTACCAGCCCCAGCATTTT,CATSRGQYQPQHF
TRBV11-3,-,-,TRBJ2-3,TGTGCCAGCAGCTTAGGACAGCAGAGCACAGATACGCAGTATTTT,CASSLGQQSTDTQYF
TRBV6-1,-,-,TRBJ1-2,TGTGCCAGCAGTGAAAACCCGACAGCTCCCTATGGCTACACCTTC,CASSENPTAPYGYTF
TRBV4-3,-,-,TRBJ2-7,TGCGCCAGCAGCCAAGATGGAAGGGGCGAGCAGTACTTC,CASSQDGRGEQYF
TRBV20-1,-,-,TRBJ2-7,TGCAGTGCCCTCACTATATACGAGCAGTACTTC,CSALTIYEQYF
TRBV7-9,-,once,TRBJ2-7,TGTGCCAGCAGCTTAGATCCCGGGTACGAGCAGTACTTC,CASSLDPGYEQYF
TRBV20-1,TRBD2,-,TRBJ2-3,TGCAGTGCTAGTGTCGGGACTAGCCCGTCGGGTACGCAGTATTTT,CSASVGTSPSGTQYF
TRBV5-4,-,-,TRBJ2-3,TGTGCCAGCAGCTTCTATGGGGGAGGTAGCACAGATACGCAGTATTTT,CASSFYGGGSTDTQYF
TRBV9,-,-,TRBJ2-5,TGTGCCAGCAGCGTAGCTTTTAGACAAGAGACCCAGTACTTC,CASSVAFRQETQYF
TRBV7-2,-,-,TRBJ2-7,TGTGCCAGCAGCTTACCGACAGCCTGGGAGCAGTACTTC,CASSLPTAWEQYF
TRBV7-2,-,many,TRBJ2-5,TGTGCCAGCAGCTCACCTAGCGCTCAAGAGACCCAGTACTTC,CASSSPSAQETQYF
TRBV2,TRBD1,-,TRBJ1-4,TGTGCCAGCAGTGCCCAACAGGGGGTGGGTGAAAAACTGTTTTTT,CASSAQQGVGEKLFF
TRBV9,-,-,TRBJ1-6,TGTGCCAGCAGCGGAGGAGATTCACCCCTCCACTTT,CASSGGDSPLHF
TRBV6-6,-,-,TRBJ1-1,TGTGCCAGCAGTTTACAGGGTAACACTGAAGCTTTCTTT,CASSLQGNTEAFF
TRBV6-1,-,-,TRBJ1-5,TGTGCCAGCAGTGACGGACAGACAACGAGCAATCAGCCCCAGCATTTT,CASSDGQTTSNQPQHF
TRBV7-9,TRBD1,-,TRBJ1-4,TGTGCCAGCAGCTTAGCGGCAGGGGGAAATGAAAAACTGTTTTTT,CASSLAAGGNEKLFF
TRBV5-1,TRBD2,few,TRBJ2-5,TGCGCCAGCAGCTCGACTAGCGGGGGGGACACCCAGTACTTC,CASSSTSGGDTQYF
TRBV7-2,TRBD1,few,TRBJ1-1,TGTGCCAGCAGAAGCGGGACAGGGATTGCGGCTTTCTTT,CASRSGTGIAAFF